Shown below are 10 T cell receptor beta chains from a single sample sequenced in a study of CXCR3-negative and CXCR3-positive naive CD8 T cells. These TCRs' antigens remain unknown. Via 5' RACE with UMI labels, TRB cDNA libraries were prepared. From its re-call of the 5' RACE reads, TCRdb lists each CDR3 protein once, without DNA. Listed are about 130,000 distinct CDR3 sequences; under 0.75% falls within the top ten. Study results and limitations: CXCR3-expressing naive cells carried TRB CDR3s more hydrophobic than those of CXCR3-negative naive cells.

The sample was naive CXCR3+ CD8+ T cells from blood. The subset here: CD45RO-CCR7+CD27+CD95- naive CD8+ T cells expressing CXCR3 (TNR3+). The receptor set was obtained from a human donor in good health. Some clones in this sample may be carry-over from other donors' samples.

This chain joins TRBV23-1 and TRBJ2-1. TRBV23-1 belongs to the ORF category, with a function that is uncertain. The CDR3 covers 12 residues. CDR3 sequence: CASSQSGSEQFF.

The J gene is TRBJ1-1, the V gene TRBV5-4. The CDR3 loop spans 13 amino acids. Germline loops: CDR1 SGHNT, CDR2 YYREEE (reference sequence). The CDR3: CASSFTGSTEAFF. Looking up the rest from reference TRBV5-4 and TRBJ1-1 gives the full variable domain: ETGVTQSPTHLIKTRGQQVTLRCSSQSGHNTVSWYQQALGQGPQFIFQYYREEENGRGNFPPRFSGLQFPNYSSELNVNALELDDSALYLCASSFTGSTEAFFGQGTRLTVV.

The chain is built from TRBV7-9 and TRBJ1-1; TCRdb outputs TRBD1, but without DNA this stays unchecked. CDR1 is SEHNR, CDR2 FQNEAQ, per germline (reference sequence). The CDR3 has 14 residues. This CDR3 reads CASSSGGVGTEAFF.

V usage is TRBV6-5 and J usage is TRBJ2-3. Germline CDR1 reads MNHEY; CDR2 reads SVGAGI. This CDR3 has 13 amino acids. The CDR3 reads CASSYNHGDTQYF.

V and J are TRBV7-6 and TRBJ2-2. The CDR3 covers 15 residues. The germline V gene has CDR1 SGHVS and CDR2 FNYEAQ. This CDR3 reads CASSLESGNTGELFF.

The gene calls are TRBV6-6 and TRBJ2-3; TCRdb returns TRBD2, unconfirmable since there is no DNA. The CDR3 is 16 amino acids. In germline, CDR1 is MNHNY, CDR2 SVGAGI (reference sequence). This CDR3 reads CASSQTSGGLRDTQYF.

The chain employs TRBV11-3 and TRBJ1-2; the TRBD1 assignment by TCRdb is unverifiable without DNA. CDR1 SGHNT and CDR2 YENEEA come from the germline V gene. The CDR3 has 13 amino acids. This CDR3 is CASSLRGNYGYTF.

V usage is TRBV12-3 or TRBV12-4 and J usage is TRBJ2-1; the TCRdb call, TRBD1, lacks DNA for checking. The CDR3 extends over 15 amino acids. The CDR3 is CASSTGTGGYNEQFF.

The chain couples TRBV9 to TRBJ1-2. The length of the CDR3 is 16 residues. CDR1 is SGDLS and CDR2 is YYNGEE in the germline V gene. The CDR3 loop reads CASSVGVLGTLGGYTF.

This chain connects TRBV3-1 to TRBJ2-7. Looked up from germline, CDR1 is LGHDT and CDR2 is YNNKEL (reference sequence). The CDR3 is 14 residues long. CDR3 region: CASSQGLESYEQYF.